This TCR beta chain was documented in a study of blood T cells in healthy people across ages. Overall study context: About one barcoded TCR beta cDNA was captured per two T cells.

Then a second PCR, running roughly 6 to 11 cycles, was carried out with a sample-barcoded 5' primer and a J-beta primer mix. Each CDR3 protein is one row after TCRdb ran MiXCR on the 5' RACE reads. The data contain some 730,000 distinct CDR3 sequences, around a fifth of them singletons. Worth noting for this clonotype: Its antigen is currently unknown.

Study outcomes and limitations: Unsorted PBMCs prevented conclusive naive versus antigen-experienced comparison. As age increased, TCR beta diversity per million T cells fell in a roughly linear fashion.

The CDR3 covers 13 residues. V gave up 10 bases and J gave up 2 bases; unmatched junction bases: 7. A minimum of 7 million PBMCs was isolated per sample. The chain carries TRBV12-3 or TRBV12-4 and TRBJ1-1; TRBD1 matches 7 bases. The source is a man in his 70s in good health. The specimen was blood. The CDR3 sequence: CATRGRLNTEAFF. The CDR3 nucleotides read TGTGCCACCAGGGGGAGGTTAAACACTGAAGCTTTCTTT.